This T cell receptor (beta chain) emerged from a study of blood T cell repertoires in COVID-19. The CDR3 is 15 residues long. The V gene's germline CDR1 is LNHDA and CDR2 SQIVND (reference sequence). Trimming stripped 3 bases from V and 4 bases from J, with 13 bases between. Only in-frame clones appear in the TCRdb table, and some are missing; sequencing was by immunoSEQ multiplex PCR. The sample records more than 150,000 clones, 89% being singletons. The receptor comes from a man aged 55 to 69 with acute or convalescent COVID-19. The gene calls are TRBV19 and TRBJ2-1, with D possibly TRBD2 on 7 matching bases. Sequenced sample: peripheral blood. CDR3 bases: TGTGCCAGTAGTATGTCGGGGGGCCCTTACAATGAGCAGTTCTTC. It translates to CASSMSGGPYNEQFF.